A single T cell receptor beta chain is shown here with its context. What it recognizes is unknown. The sample is drawn from a study of OX40 agonist ivuxolimab in advanced cancers. Study-level information: The eligibility criteria allowed prior anti-PD-1, anti-PD-L1 or anti-CTLA-4 therapy, and 40% had some.

The germline V gene encodes CDR1 LNHDA and CDR2 SQIVND (reference sequence). V lost 4 bases to trimming and J lost 6 bases; unmatched junction nucleotides: 5. The CDR3 is 16 residues long. TCRdb keeps only in-frame clones here, not all; method: immunoSEQ multiplex PCR. The sample comprises fewer than 90,000 clones, about 90% of which are singletons, and approximately 1.3% rests with the top ten. Study findings and constraints: Dose levels from 0.1 to 3.0 mg/kg saw CD4+ and CD8+ blood T cells expand clonally by week 6.

The source is an adult with an advanced solid tumor such as melanoma, head and neck, liver or kidney cancer. V gene TRBV19 combines with J gene TRBJ2-2; 13 nucleotides align to TRBD2. The sequencing used CD4+ or CD8+ T cells sorted from blood, collected in a trial of the OX40 agonist ivuxolimab. This CDR3 reads CASSTRTSGRSGELFF. CDR3 nucleotides: TGTGCCAGTAGTACCAGGACTAGCGGGAGATCCGGGGAGCTGTTTTTT.